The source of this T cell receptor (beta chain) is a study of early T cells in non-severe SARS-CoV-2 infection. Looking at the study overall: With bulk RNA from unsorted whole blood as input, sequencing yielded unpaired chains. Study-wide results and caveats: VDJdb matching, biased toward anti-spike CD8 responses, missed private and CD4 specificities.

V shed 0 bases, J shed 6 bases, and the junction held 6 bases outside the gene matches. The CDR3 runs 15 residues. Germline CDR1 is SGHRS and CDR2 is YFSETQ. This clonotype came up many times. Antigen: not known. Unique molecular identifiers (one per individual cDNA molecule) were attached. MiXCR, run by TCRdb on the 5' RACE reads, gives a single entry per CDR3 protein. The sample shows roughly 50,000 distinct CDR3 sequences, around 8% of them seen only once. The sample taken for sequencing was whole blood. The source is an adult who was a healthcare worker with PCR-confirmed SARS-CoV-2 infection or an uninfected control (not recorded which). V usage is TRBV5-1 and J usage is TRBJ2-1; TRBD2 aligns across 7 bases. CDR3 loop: CASSLEGLTLNEQFF. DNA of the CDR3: TGCGCCAGCAGCTTGGAGGGACTAACCCTCAATGAGCAGTTCTTC.